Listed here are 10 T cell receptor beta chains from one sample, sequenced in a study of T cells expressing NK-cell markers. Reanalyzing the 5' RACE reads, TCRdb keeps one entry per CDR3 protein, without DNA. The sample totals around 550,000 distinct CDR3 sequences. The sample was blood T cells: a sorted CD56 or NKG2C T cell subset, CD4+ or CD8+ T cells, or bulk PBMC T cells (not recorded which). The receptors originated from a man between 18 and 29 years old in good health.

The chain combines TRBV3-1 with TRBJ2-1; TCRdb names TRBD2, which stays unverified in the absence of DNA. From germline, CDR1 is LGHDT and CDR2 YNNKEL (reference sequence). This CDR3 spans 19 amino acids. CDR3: CASSQEGSGRAKIYNEQFF.

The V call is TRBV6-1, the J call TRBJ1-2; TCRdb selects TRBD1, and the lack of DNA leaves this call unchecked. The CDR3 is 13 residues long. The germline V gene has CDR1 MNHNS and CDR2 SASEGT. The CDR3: CASSGRGGLGYTF.

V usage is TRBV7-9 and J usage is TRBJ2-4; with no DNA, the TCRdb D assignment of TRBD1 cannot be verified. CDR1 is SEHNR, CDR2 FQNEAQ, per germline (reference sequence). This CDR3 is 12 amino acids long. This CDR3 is CASSRPVNIQYF.

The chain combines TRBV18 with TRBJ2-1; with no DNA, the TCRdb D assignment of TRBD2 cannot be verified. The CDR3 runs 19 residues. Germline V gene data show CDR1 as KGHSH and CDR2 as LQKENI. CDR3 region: CASSSTVILTSRSYNEQFF.

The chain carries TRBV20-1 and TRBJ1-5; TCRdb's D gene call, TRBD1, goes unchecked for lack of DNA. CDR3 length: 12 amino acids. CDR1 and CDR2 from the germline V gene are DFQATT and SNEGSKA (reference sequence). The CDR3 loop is CSASRGGSPQHF.

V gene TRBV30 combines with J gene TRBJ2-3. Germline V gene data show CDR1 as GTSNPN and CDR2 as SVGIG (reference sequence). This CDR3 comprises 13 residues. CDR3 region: CAWSQTRTDTQYF.

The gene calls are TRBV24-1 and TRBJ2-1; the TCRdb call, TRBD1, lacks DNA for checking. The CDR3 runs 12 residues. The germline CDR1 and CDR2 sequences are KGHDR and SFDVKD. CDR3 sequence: CATAWPGSEQFF.

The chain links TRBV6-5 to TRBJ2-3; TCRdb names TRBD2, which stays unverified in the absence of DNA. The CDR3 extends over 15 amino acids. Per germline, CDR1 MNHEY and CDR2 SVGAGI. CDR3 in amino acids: CASSYSSGDEDTQYF.

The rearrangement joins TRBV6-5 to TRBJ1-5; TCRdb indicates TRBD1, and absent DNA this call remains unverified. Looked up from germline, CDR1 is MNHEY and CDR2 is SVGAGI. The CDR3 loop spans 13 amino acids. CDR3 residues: CASSSQGDQPQHF.

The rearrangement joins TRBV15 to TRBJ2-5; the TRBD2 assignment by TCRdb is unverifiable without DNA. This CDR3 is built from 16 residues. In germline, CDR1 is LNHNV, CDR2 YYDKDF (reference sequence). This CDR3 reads CATSRTRGGRQETQYF.